This passage covers 24 T cell receptor beta chains from one sample sequenced in a study of cytomegalovirus exposure and HLA in healthy donors. Primers: 60 Vbeta forward and 13 Jbeta reverse. This table comes from immunoSEQ multiplex PCR, and its TCRdb copy is limited to in-frame clones, with some not included. The table has some 130,000 clones, about 86% seen once. The sequenced material came from PBMCs. These receptors were obtained from a woman in her twenties or thirties in good health and CMV-seronegative.

This chain links TRBV2 with TRBJ2-7, with unresolved D. The CDR3 is made up of 12 amino acids. The germline CDR1 and CDR2 sequences are SNHLY and FYNNEI. V lost 3 bases and J lost 5, with 8 bases in between. CDR3 protein: CASSELANEQYF. CDR3 coding DNA: TGTGCCAGCAGTGAGTTAGCTAACGAGCAGTACTTC.

The chain recombines TRBV5-6 with TRBJ2-1, with 8 bases fitting TRBD2. J was trimmed by 8 bases and V by 1 base; bases with no gene match: 8. The CDR3 covers 15 residues. Germline CDR1 reads SGHDT; CDR2 reads YYEEEE. Written as DNA, the CDR3 is TGTGCCAGCAGCTTGAGGAACGGGGGGGCGGATGAGCAGTTCTTC. It codes for CASSLRNGGADEQFF.

The chain combines TRBV6-6 with TRBJ2-3, with TRBD2 identical over 11 bases. Germline CDR1 MNHNY, CDR2 SVGAGI (reference sequence). The V gene end was trimmed by 5 bases and the J gene end by 2 bases; junction bases not matched to a gene: 6. The CDR3 has 16 residues. The CDR3 DNA reads as TGTGCCAGCAGTCTGGTAGCGGGAGGGAACACAGATACGCAGTATTTT. This codes for CASSLVAGGNTDTQYF.

CDR3 nucleotide sequence: TGTGCCAGCAGCTTGGAGCCCCATCAAGAGACCCAGTACTTC. Protein product: CASSLEPHQETQYF. The gene calls are TRBV5-8 and TRBJ2-5; D not certain. CDR1 SGHTS and CDR2 YDEGEE come from the germline V gene. V was trimmed by 0 bases and J by 2 bases, leaving 8 bases between them. The CDR3 has 14 amino acids.

In its sample, this clone was seen once. The V call is TRBV18, the J call TRBJ2-2, with 11 bases matching TRBD2. Germline V gene data show CDR1 as KGHSH and CDR2 as LQKENI. The CDR3 loop spans 17 amino acids. V gave up 1 base and J gave up 1 base; unmatched junction bases: 2. The CDR3 protein is CASSPRSGRENTGELFF. The CDR3 DNA follows: TGTGCCAGCTCACCACGTAGCGGGAGGGAGAACACCGGGGAGCTGTTTTTT.

The gene calls are TRBV6-6 and TRBJ1-2; 7 nucleotides match TRBD1. In germline, CDR1 is MNHNY, CDR2 SVGAGI (reference sequence). With 2 bases clipped from V and 3 bases from J, the junction kept 6 bases outside the gene matches. The CDR3 runs 15 residues. CDR3 sequence reads: CASSYGFGQDYGYTF. CDR3 coding DNA: TGTGCCAGCAGTTACGGGTTTGGACAGGACTATGGCTACACCTTC.

This chain connects TRBV9 to TRBJ2-2, with 10 bases lining up with TRBD1. The trim removed 0 bases at V and 2 bases at J, leaving 4 bases unmatched. This CDR3 has 17 residues. Germline V CDR1 and CDR2: SGDLS, YYNGEE. CDR3 protein: CASSVEGDRGNTGELFF. CDR3 nucleotides: TGTGCCAGCAGCGTAGAGGGGGACAGGGGTAACACCGGGGAGCTGTTTTTT. Full variable domain (remainder filled in from reference TRBV9 and TRBJ2-2): DSGVTQTPKHLITATGQRVTLRCSPRSGDLSVYWYQQSLDQGLQFLIQYYNGEERAKGNILERFSAQQFPDLHSELNLSSLELGDSALYFCASSVEGDRGNTGELFFGEGSRLTVL.

The V gene is TRBV19, the J gene TRBJ2-2; no clear D. V shed 3 bases and J shed 3 bases, with 8 bases lying between them. The length of the CDR3 is 14 residues. CDR1 and CDR2 (germline): LNHDA, SQIVND (reference sequence). CDR3 residues: CASSILVDTGELFF. The DNA of the CDR3 is TGTGCCAGTAGTATCCTGGTAGACACCGGGGAGCTGTTTTTT.

The genes are TRBV28 and TRBJ1-1; the match to TRBD1 covers 12 bases. Germline loops: CDR1 MDHEN, CDR2 SYDVKM. Trimming at V came to 5 bases and at J to 6 bases, leaving 10 bases not matched to a gene. The CDR3 is made up of 16 amino acids. The CDR3 reads CASSTPGQGAVSEAFF. DNA for the CDR3: TGTGCCAGCAGTACTCCGGGACAGGGGGCGGTCTCTGAAGCTTTCTTT.

The V call is TRBV7-3, the J call TRBJ2-2; weak D call: TRBD2 (5 bases). Between the trimmed V and J ends, which lost 0 bases and 6 bases, there was a span of 8 bases. CDR3 length: 14 residues. CDR1 and CDR2 (germline): SGHTA, FQGTGA. This CDR3 is CASSLTRGSGELFF. The CDR3 region has the DNA TGTGCCAGCAGCTTAACACGGGGTTCCGGGGAGCTGTTTTTT.

CDR3 in DNA: TGTGCCAGCAGGCACTATCCGGGACAGGGAAATGAAAAACTGTTTTTT. It translates to CASRHYPGQGNEKLFF. This sequence joins TRBV2 and TRBJ1-4, with 9 positions matching TRBD1. The CDR3 has 16 amino acids. The ends lost 6 bases at V and 5 bases at J; junction bases unmatched: 10. The germline CDR1 and CDR2 sequences are SNHLY and FYNNEI.

This clone appeared a few times. This chain links TRBV5-6 with TRBJ2-7; the D is unclear. The V end lost 3 bases, the J end lost 1 base, and 2 bases lay between the germline ends. The CDR3 loop spans 11 amino acids. Per germline, CDR1 SGHDT and CDR2 YYEEEE. Here the CDR3 reads CASSSSYEQYF. As DNA, the CDR3 is TGTGCCAGCAGCTCTTCCTACGAGCAGTACTTC.

The CDR3 DNA reads TGTGCCAGCGGGACTAGCGGTTACAATGAGCAGTTCTTC. Its translation: CASGTSGYNEQFF. This chain uses TRBV7-9 with TRBJ2-1; TRBD2 matches at 11 bases. The germline V gene has CDR1 SEHNR and CDR2 FQNEAQ (reference sequence). J lost 4 bases, V lost 8 bases, and 1 base had no gene match. The CDR3 is 13 residues long.

CDR3 sequence: CSVRQVTEAFF. The CDR3 DNA follows: TGCAGCGTTCGACAGGTTACTGAAGCTTTCTTT. This chain uses TRBV29-1 with TRBJ1-1, with D perhaps TRBD1 (6 bases). The CDR3 is made up of 11 amino acids. V gave up 5 bases and J gave up 5 bases, with 9 bases separating them. The germline V gene has CDR1 SQVTM and CDR2 ANQGSEA. The full variable domain, with the rest looked up from reference TRBV29-1 and TRBJ1-1, is SAVISQKPSRDICQRGTSLTIQCQVDSQVTMMFWYRQQPGQSLTLIATANQGSEATYESGFVIDKFPISRPNLTFSTLTVSNMSPEDSSIYLCSVRQVTEAFFGQGTRLTVV.

The chain links TRBV25-1 to TRBJ2-1; weak D call: TRBD2 (7 bases). The CDR3 is 13 residues long. Germline V lookup: CDR1 MGHDK, CDR2 SYGVNS. In DNA, the CDR3 is TGTGCTAGGGGGGGGAGGTATTTACATGAGCAGTTCTTC. Amino acid sequence: CARGGRYLHEQFF.

The chain carries TRBV28 and TRBJ2-1; TRBD1 might be the D (5 bases). CDR1 is MDHEN, CDR2 SYDVKM, per germline. V was trimmed by 7 bases and J by 2 bases, leaving 15 bases between them. This CDR3 has 15 amino acids. CDR3 nucleotides: TGTGCCAGCAAGACAGACAGAGAGACCTACAATGAGCAGTTCTTC. Its protein product is CASKTDRETYNEQFF.

The chain employs TRBV2 and TRBJ1-5; TRBD1 is a possible D gene (6 bases). The CDR3 length is 15 residues. V was shortened by 5 bases and J by 3 bases, with 14 bases between the two germline ends. Germline CDR1 and CDR2: SNHLY and FYNNEI. This chain's CDR3 is CASSSGEGYNQPQHF. CDR3 sequence (DNA): TGTGCCAGCAGTTCAGGGGAAGGTTACAATCAGCCCCAGCATTTT.

The gene calls are TRBV19 and TRBJ2-3, with D possibly being TRBD2 (5 bases). The CDR3 is 15 residues long. Germline CDR1 is LNHDA and CDR2 is SQIVND (reference sequence). V was clipped by 1 base and J by 2 bases, with 10 bases between them. CDR3 in DNA: TGTGCCAGTAGTATAGCCGCGGGCACCACAGATACGCAGTATTTT. Residues: CASSIAAGTTDTQYF.

The rearrangement links TRBV5-5 to TRBJ2-7; possibly TRBD1 for D (6 bases). The germline V gene has CDR1 SGHKS and CDR2 YYEKEE (reference sequence). The CDR3 runs 15 residues. Trimming took off 4 bases at V and 1 base at J, with 15 bases between the two ends. The CDR3 protein is CASSQQGLGSYEQYF. The CDR3 bases are TGTGCCAGCAGCCAGCAGGGGTTAGGGTCCTACGAGCAGTACTTC.

This chain connects TRBV28 to TRBJ1-1; D remains unclear. The CDR3 sequence is 13 residues long. Germline values: CDR1 MDHEN, CDR2 SYDVKM. V was trimmed by 9 bases and J by 2 bases, leaving 13 bases between them. The chain's CDR3 is CASFMELNTEAFF. The CDR3 DNA reads TGTGCCAGTTTCATGGAGTTAAACACTGAAGCTTTCTTT.

The rearrangement links TRBV30 to TRBJ1-2; D unclear. Trimming left V 3 bases short and J 8 bases short, with 10 bases between. The CDR3 totals 11 residues. Per germline, CDR1 GTSNPN and CDR2 SVGIG (reference sequence). The CDR3 spells CAWSPVEGYTF. CDR3 sequence (DNA): TGTGCCTGGAGCCCCGTGGAGGGCTACACCTTC.

The chain recombines TRBV30 with TRBJ1-3; 8 bases align to TRBD1. The trim removed 0 bases at V and 8 bases at J, leaving 6 bases unmatched. CDR3 length: 14 residues. Germline V CDR1 and CDR2: GTSNPN, SVGIG (reference sequence). The CDR3 here is CAWSVGRGLDTIYF. The CDR3 nucleotides are TGTGCCTGGAGTGTTGGCAGGGGGCTAGACACCATATATTTT.

This chain joins TRBV7-2 and TRBJ1-1, with 7 bases identical to TRBD1. The V segment lost 6 bases and the J segment 5 bases; nucleotides outside the gene matches: 6. CDR1 and CDR2 (germline): SGHTA, FQGNSA. The CDR3 runs to 13 residues. The CDR3 region has the DNA TGTGCCAGCAGTCAGGGGGTTAAGACTGAAGCTTTCTTT. This translates into CASSQGVKTEAFF.

This chain connects TRBV19 to TRBJ1-3; tentative D call: TRBD1 (5 bases). V was pared by 2 bases and J by 2 bases, with 10 bases between. From germline, CDR1 is LNHDA and CDR2 SQIVND (reference sequence). The CDR3 is 15 residues long. The DNA for the CDR3 is TGTGCCAGTAGTATATACGCAGGGACTGGAAACACCATATATTTT. Translating it yields CASSIYAGTGNTIYF.